This T cell receptor (beta chain) was captured in a study of Tregs in tolerant kidney transplant recipients. Method: immunoSEQ multiplex PCR; TCRdb's copy keeps in-frame clones and lacks some. The sample holds some 66,000 clones, roughly 92% seen once. Findings of the study overall: Changing PCR primers prevented nucleotide comparison between some patients' samples.

V dropped 0 bases and J dropped 2 bases, with 12 bases sitting between them. The CDR3 has 15 residues. Per the germline V gene, CDR1 is SGHRS and CDR2 is YFSETQ. With respect to this clone: What it binds is not known.

J is TRBJ2-7 and V is TRBV5-1, with D possibly TRBD2 on 6 matching bases. The input for sequencing was CD8+ T cells from blood, taken before the transplant. The source is a human donor who received a combined kidney and bone marrow transplant. The CDR3 is CASSLGTTITYEQYF. Here the CDR3 DNA reads TGCGCCAGCAGCTTGGGGACTACCATAACCTACGAGCAGTACTTC.